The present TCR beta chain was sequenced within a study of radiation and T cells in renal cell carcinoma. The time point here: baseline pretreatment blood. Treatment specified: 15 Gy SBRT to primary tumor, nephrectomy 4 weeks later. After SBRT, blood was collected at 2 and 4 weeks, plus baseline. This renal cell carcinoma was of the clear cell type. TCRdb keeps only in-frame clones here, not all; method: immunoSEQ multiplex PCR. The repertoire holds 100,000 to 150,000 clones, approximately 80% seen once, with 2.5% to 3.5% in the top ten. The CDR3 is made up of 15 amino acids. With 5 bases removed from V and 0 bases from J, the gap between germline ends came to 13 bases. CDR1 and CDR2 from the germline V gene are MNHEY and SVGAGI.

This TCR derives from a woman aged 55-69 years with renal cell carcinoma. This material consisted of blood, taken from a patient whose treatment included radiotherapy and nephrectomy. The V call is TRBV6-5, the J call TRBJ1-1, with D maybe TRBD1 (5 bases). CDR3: CASSQVQGVNTEAFF. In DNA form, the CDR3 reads TGTGCCAGCAGTCAAGTCCAGGGCGTGAACACTGAAGCTTTCTTT.